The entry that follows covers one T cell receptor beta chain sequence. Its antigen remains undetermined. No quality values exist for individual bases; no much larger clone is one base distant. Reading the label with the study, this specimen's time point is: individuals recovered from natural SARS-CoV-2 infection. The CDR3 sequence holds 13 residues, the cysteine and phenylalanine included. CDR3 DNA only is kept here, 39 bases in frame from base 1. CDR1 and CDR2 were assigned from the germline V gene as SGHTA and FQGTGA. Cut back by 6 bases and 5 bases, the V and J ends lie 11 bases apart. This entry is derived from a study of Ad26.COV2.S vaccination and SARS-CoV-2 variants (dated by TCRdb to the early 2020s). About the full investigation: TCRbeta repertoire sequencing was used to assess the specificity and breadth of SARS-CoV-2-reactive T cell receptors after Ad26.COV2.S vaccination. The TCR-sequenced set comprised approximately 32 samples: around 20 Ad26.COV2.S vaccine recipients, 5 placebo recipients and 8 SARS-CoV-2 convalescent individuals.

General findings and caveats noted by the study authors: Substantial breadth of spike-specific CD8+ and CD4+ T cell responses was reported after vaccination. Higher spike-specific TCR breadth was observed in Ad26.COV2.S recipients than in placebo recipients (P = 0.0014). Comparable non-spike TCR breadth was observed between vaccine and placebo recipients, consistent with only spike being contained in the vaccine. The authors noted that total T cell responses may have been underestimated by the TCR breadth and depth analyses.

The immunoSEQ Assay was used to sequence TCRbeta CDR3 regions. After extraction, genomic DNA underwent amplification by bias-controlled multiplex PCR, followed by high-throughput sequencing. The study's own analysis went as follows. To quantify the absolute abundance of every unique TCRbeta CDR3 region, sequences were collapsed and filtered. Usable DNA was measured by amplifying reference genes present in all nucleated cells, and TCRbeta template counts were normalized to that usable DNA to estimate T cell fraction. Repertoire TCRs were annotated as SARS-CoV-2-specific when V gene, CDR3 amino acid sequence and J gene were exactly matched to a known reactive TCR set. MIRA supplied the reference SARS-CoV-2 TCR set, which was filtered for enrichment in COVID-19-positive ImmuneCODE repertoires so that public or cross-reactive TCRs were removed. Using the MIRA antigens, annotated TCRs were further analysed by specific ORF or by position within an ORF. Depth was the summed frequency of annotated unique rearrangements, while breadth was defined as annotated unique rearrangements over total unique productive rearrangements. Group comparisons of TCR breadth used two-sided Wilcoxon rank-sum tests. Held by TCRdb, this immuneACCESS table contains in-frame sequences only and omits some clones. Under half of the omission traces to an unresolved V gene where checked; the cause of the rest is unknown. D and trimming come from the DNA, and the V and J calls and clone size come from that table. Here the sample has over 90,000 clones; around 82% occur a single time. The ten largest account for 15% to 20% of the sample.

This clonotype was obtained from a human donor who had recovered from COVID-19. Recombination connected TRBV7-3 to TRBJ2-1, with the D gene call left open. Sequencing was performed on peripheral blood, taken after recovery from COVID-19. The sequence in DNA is TGTGCCAGCAGTCCACTGCCTGACAATGAGCAGTTCTTC. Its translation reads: CASSPLPDNEQFF.